Listed below are T cell receptor beta chains from one sample, sequenced in a study of shared clonotypes between healthy human individuals. The data were produced by immunoSEQ multiplex PCR, yet TCRdb's version contains in-frame clones alone and is incomplete. The sample shows about 1 million clones, approximately 68% of them seen only once. What was sequenced was memory CD4+ T cells sorted from blood. The receptors shown here come from a man younger than 35 in good health. The CDR3 runs from the conserved cysteine through the conserved F or W. Fields, in order: D gene, J gene, V gene, clone size, CDR3 protein, CDR3 DNA. D genes are given only for firm matches. Clone size appears in some rows only: once, few, many, or a class for an expanded clone.

TRBD2,TRBJ2-7,TRBV9,.,CASSASGGRLQYF,TGTGCCAGCAGCGCTAGCGGGGGGAGGTTGCAGTACTTC
.,TRBJ1-5,TRBV18,.,CASSHAKDQPQHF,TGTGCCAGCTCCCACGCTAAGGACCAGCCCCAGCATTTT
TRBD1,TRBJ1-6,TRBV10-3,few,CAIRGQGASPLHF,TGTGCCATCAGGGGACAGGGGGCATCACCCCTCCACTTT
TRBD2,TRBJ2-2,TRBV28,many,CASSPSGRDTGELFF,TGTGCCAGCAGTCCTAGCGGGAGGGACACCGGGGAGCTGTTTTTT
TRBD1,TRBJ1-6,TRBV2,once,CASSYDRDSGSPLHF,TGTGCCAGCAGCTATGACAGGGACTCTGGTTCACCCCTCCACTTT
TRBD1,TRBJ1-2,TRBV5-6,.,CASKDRGQRGGYTF,TGTGCCAGCAAGGACAGGGGGCAACGGGGTGGCTACACCTTC
.,TRBJ2-2,TRBV5-6,.,CASSLRQYTGELFF,TGTGCCAGCAGCCTACGACAGTACACCGGGGAGCTGTTTTTT
TRBD1,TRBJ1-5,TRBV2,.,CASSLLTGPQPQHF,TGTGCCAGCAGTTTACTGACAGGGCCTCAGCCCCAGCATTTT
.,TRBJ2-5,TRBV7-7,.,CALGVGAGPEETQYF,TGTGCCCTCGGGGTAGGTGCCGGCCCCGAAGAGACCCAGTACTTC
.,TRBJ2-3,TRBV10-2,.,CASSETLAIPDTQYF,TGCGCCAGCAGTGAGACCCTAGCTATTCCTGATACGCAGTATTTT
.,TRBJ2-3,TRBV5-1,few,CASSRELAADTQYF,TGCGCCAGCTCCCGTGAGTTAGCGGCAGATACGCAGTATTTT
TRBD1,TRBJ1-1,TRBV5-4,few,CASSLDRQGWGNTEAFF,TGTGCCAGCAGCTTGGACCGACAGGGCTGGGGGAACACTGAAGCTTTCTTT
.,TRBJ2-7,TRBV30,.,CAWSAGPRDEQYF,TGTGCCTGGAGTGCCGGGCCCCGTGACGAGCAGTACTTC
.,TRBJ1-2,TRBV5-6,.,CASSLGVLDYGYTF,TGTGCCAGCAGCTTGGGGGTGTTAGACTATGGCTACACCTTC
TRBD1,TRBJ2-7,TRBV19,.,CASSIGQGALVEQYF,TGTGCCAGTAGTATTGGACAGGGGGCTTTGGTCGAGCAGTACTTC
.,TRBJ1-2,TRBV6-1,.,CASSGQTLSGYTF,TGTGCCAGCAGTGGACAGACCTTAAGTGGCTACACCTTC
TRBD1,TRBJ2-2,TRBV6-4,.,CASSGNRGTGELFF,TGTGCCAGCAGTGGGAACAGGGGCACCGGGGAGCTGTTTTTT
TRBD1,TRBJ1-6,TRBV27,.,CASKGQGLISPLHF,TGTGCCAGCAAGGGACAGGGCTTAATTTCACCCCTCCACTTT
TRBD1,TRBJ2-7,TRBV29-1,.,CSVWDRGNEQYF,TGCAGCGTTTGGGACAGGGGGAACGAGCAGTACTTC
.,TRBJ2-7,TRBV27,few,CASSSPLRSYEQYF,TGTGCCAGCAGTTCCCCCTTGCGATCCTACGAGCAGTACTTC